The 30 T cell receptor beta chains below come from one sample, sequenced in a study of blood T cell repertoires in COVID-19 (dated by TCRdb to the early 2020s). The library was made by the immunoSEQ multiplex PCR assay. TCRdb took over this immuneACCESS table, retaining in-frame rearrangements with V and J assigned. Such tables are incomplete; in checked studies, under half of the missing clones stem from an unresolved V gene, and the remainder is unexplained. The sample table lists 120,000 to 150,000 clones, around nine tenths of them with a count of one. The ten largest clones represent about 10% of the sample. Sequencing was performed on peripheral blood. Receptors originate from a man between 60 and 75 years old with active or convalescent COVID-19.

The chain carries TRBV5-5 and TRBJ1-5, with 8 bases aligning to TRBD1. CDR1 SGHKS and CDR2 YYEKEE come from the germline V gene (reference sequence). V shed 3 bases and J 1 base; nucleotides not matched to a gene: 9. The CDR3 is made up of 17 amino acids. The CDR3 bases are TGTGCCAGCAGCTCCAGGGGGCGCGGTGTCAGCAATCAGCCCCAGCATTTT. This codes for CASSSRGRGVSNQPQHF.

The chain couples TRBV5-8 to TRBJ2-1; D uncertain. Germline V gene lookup returns CDR1 SGHTS and CDR2 YDEGEE. This CDR3 region has 15 residues. The V end was cut by 7 bases, the J end by 7 bases, with 21 bases between. CDR3 sequence (DNA): TGTGCCAGCCCTCTATTAGCATTAACGGTGAATGAGCAGTTCTTC. Translating gives CASPLLALTVNEQFF.

The rearrangement links TRBV27 to TRBJ1-1, with 8 bases aligning to TRBD1. V shed 3 bases, J shed 3 bases, and the junction held 9 bases outside the gene matches. CDR1 is MNHEY, CDR2 SMNVEV, per germline (reference sequence). The CDR3 runs 16 residues. Here the CDR3 reads CASSLTGAGWDTEAFF. CDR3 sequence (DNA): TGTGCCAGCAGTTTGACAGGGGCGGGTTGGGACACTGAAGCTTTCTTT.

The V call is TRBV3-1 (or the pseudogene TRBV3-2), the J call TRBJ2-5; tentative D call: TRBD1 (5 bases). The CDR3 loop spans 14 amino acids. Germline V gene lookup returns CDR1 LGHDT and CDR2 YNNKEL (reference sequence). V gave up 5 bases and J gave up 0 bases, with 10 bases separating them. In nucleotides, the CDR3 is TGTGCCAGCAGCTCTCAGGGTAACCAAGAGACCCAGTACTTC. Translating it yields CASSSQGNQETQYF.

V and J are TRBV7-9 and TRBJ2-5, with 8 bases aligning to TRBD1. V was clipped by 1 base and J by 5 bases; unmatched bases: 12. Germline CDR1 and CDR2: SEHNR and FQNEAQ (reference sequence). This CDR3 is built from 17 residues. The DNA of the CDR3 is TGTGCCAGCAGCTTAGGACAGGGGCCTGGTGTTGGGGAGACCCAGTACTTC. This sequence encodes CASSLGQGPGVGETQYF.

The chain combines TRBV7-9 with TRBJ2-7, with no clear D. The CDR3 consists of 13 residues. Trimming pared 2 bases from V and 2 bases from J, leaving 7 bases between. Per germline, CDR1 SEHNR and CDR2 FQNEAQ (reference sequence). DNA for the CDR3: TGTGCCAGCAGCTTAAAAACAGCCTACGAGCAGTACTTC. It codes for CASSLKTAYEQYF.

V and J are TRBV7-9 and TRBJ2-4, with TRBD2 matching over 14 bases. This CDR3 region has 18 residues. V lost 5 bases and J lost 8; bases outside the gene matches: 14. Per germline, CDR1 SEHNR and CDR2 FQNEAQ (reference sequence). The CDR3 here is CASSQRARLAGGRDIQYF. The CDR3, as DNA: TGTGCCAGCAGCCAAAGAGCCCGACTAGCGGGAGGGAGGGACATTCAGTACTTC.

With regard to this clone: This sample also contains other DNA sequences that code for the same CDR3. This chain uses TRBV6-5 with TRBJ1-2; 8 bases fit TRBD1. The CDR3 runs to 14 residues. CDR1 MNHEY and CDR2 SVGAGI come from the germline V gene. V shed 2 bases and J 7 bases; nucleotides not matched to a gene: 6. CDR3 sequence reads: CASSYTGQGAGYTF. Here the CDR3 DNA reads TGTGCCAGCAGTTACACCGGACAGGGCGCTGGCTACACCTTC.

The rearrangement joins TRBV27 to TRBJ2-3, with 8 bases identical to TRBD1. CDR3 length: 14 residues. The germline V gene has CDR1 MNHEY and CDR2 SMNVEV (reference sequence). Trimming cost V 4 bases and J 4 bases; bases outside gene matches: 4. CDR3 nucleotide sequence: TGTGCCAGCAGTTCCAGGGGGCTGTCAGATACGCAGTATTTT. Amino acid sequence: CASSSRGLSDTQYF.

The chain combines TRBV5-1 with TRBJ2-1; TRBD1 agrees at 7 bases. V lost 0 bases, J lost 7 bases, and 10 bases stayed unmatched. The germline V gene has CDR1 SGHRS and CDR2 YFSETQ. The CDR3 is made up of 16 amino acids. CDR3 residues: CASSLGPTGDGNEQFF. The CDR3 DNA follows: TGCGCCAGCAGCTTGGGGCCTACAGGGGACGGGAATGAGCAGTTCTTC.

The chain recombines TRBV6-2 or TRBV6-3 with TRBJ2-5; the match to TRBD1 covers 8 bases. The CDR3 extends over 15 amino acids. Germline values: CDR1 MNHEY, CDR2 SVGEGT. Trimming took 4 bases from V and 5 from J; bases not matched to a gene: 9. In nucleotides, the CDR3 is TGTGCCAGCAGTTTCATACAGGGGGGCACGGAGACCCAGTACTTC. Translated, it gives CASSFIQGGTETQYF.

The chain links TRBV5-4 to TRBJ2-3; 8 positions match TRBD1. Germline values: CDR1 SGHNT, CDR2 YYREEE (reference sequence). V gave up 4 bases and J gave up 3 bases; unmatched junction bases: 10. CDR3 length equals 16 residues. The CDR3 nucleotides are TGTGCCAGCAGCGGGAGACTAGGGACAGGAACAGATACGCAGTATTTT. It codes for CASSGRLGTGTDTQYF.

The J gene is TRBJ2-7, the V gene TRBV2; 7 bases fit TRBD1. CDR1 and CDR2 (germline): SNHLY, FYNNEI. The ends lost 4 bases at V and 2 bases at J; junction bases unmatched: 2. The CDR3 covers 13 residues. The CDR3 DNA reads as TGTGCCAGCAGTGGCCAGGGGGCCTACGAGCAGTACTTC. As protein: CASSGQGAYEQYF.

The chain has TRBV7-3 and TRBJ2-2; 13 bases map to TRBD2. The V gene end was trimmed by 4 bases and the J gene end by 8 bases; junction bases not matched to a gene: 4. CDR1 and CDR2 (germline): SGHTA, FQGTGA. The CDR3 has 15 amino acids. CDR3 in DNA: TGTGCCAGCAGCTCACGACTAGCGGGAGGTGGGGAGCTGTTTTTT. It is translated as CASSSRLAGGGELFF.

V and J are TRBV7-9 and TRBJ1-1; TRBD1 matches 8 bases. This CDR3 has 12 amino acids. Germline V gives CDR1 SEHNR, CDR2 FQNEAQ (reference sequence). With 5 bases clipped from V and 10 bases from J, the junction kept 6 bases outside the gene matches. CDR3 sequence: CASSPLQGGAFF. CDR3 DNA: TGTGCCAGCAGCCCCCTACAGGGGGGAGCTTTCTTT.

This sequence joins TRBV28 and TRBJ1-2, with 10 nucleotides matching TRBD1. The germline CDR1 and CDR2 sequences are MDHEN and SYDVKM. Losses at the gene ends were 5 bases for V and 7 bases for J; bases not matched to a gene: 10. There are 15 residues in the CDR3. CDR3 loop: CASSTGQGRIGGYTF. The CDR3 DNA reads as TGTGCCAGCAGTACGGGACAGGGGCGGATAGGTGGCTACACCTTC.

This clone was observed a single time. The chain has TRBV19 and TRBJ1-1; 9 bases map to TRBD1. The CDR3 contains 14 residues. Germline V gene data show CDR1 as LNHDA and CDR2 as SQIVND (reference sequence). V was clipped by 4 bases and J by 8 bases; unmatched bases: 8. The CDR3, as DNA: TGTGCCAGTAGTACAGGGACAGGGTGGACCGAAGCTTTCTTT. It yields the protein CASSTGTGWTEAFF.

CDR3: CASSAAGNEQYF. Here the CDR3 DNA reads TGTGCCAGCAGCGCGGCAGGGAACGAGCAGTACTTC. This rearrangement joins TRBV9 to TRBJ2-7, with D tentatively TRBD1 (5 bases). CDR3 length: 12 amino acids. Germline values: CDR1 SGDLS, CDR2 YYNGEE. The germline V and J ends were trimmed by 3 bases and 5 bases, with 9 bases remaining between them.

The chain employs TRBV5-1 and TRBJ2-3, with D tentatively TRBD1 (6 bases). The germline gives CDR1 SGHRS, CDR2 YFSETQ. Trimming stripped 5 bases from V and 2 bases from J, with 12 bases between. The CDR3 spans 14 residues. Here the CDR3 DNA reads TGCGCCAGCAGACTACGGACAGACACAGATACGCAGTATTTT. This sequence encodes CASRLRTDTDTQYF.

This chain links TRBV28 with TRBJ2-7; TRBD2 agrees at 8 bases. After removal of 5 bases from V and 6 bases from J, the junction contained 9 bases not matched to a gene. Per germline, CDR1 MDHEN and CDR2 SYDVKM. The CDR3 consists of 14 residues. CDR3 loop: CASSLSGGAGEQYF. CDR3 sequence (DNA): TGTGCCAGCAGTCTATCCGGGGGGGCAGGCGAGCAGTACTTC.

This chain uses TRBV19 with TRBJ1-2, with D maybe TRBD1 (5 bases). The V and J ends lost 8 bases and 0 bases respectively, with 16 bases between them. CDR1 and CDR2 from the germline V gene are LNHDA and SQIVND (reference sequence). This CDR3 comprises 15 residues. The CDR3 protein is CASGGTLPPNYGYTF. The CDR3 bases are TGTGCCAGTGGCGGGACTTTACCTCCTAACTATGGCTACACCTTC.

The J gene is TRBJ2-1, the V gene TRBV6-5; 10 bases are a match to TRBD1. The J segment lost 7 bases and the V segment lost 5 bases, leaving 5 bases of the junction unmatched. Germline loops: CDR1 MNHEY, CDR2 SVGAGI. CDR3 size: 14 residues. CDR3 bases: TGTGCCAGCAGTCCCCGGGACAGGGGAAATGAGCAGTTCTTC. Protein product: CASSPRDRGNEQFF.

The table lists this clone with a count of one. This chain uses TRBV4-1 with TRBJ2-1; D uncertain. Deletions cut 0 bases from V and 6 bases from J, with 15 bases between. The CDR3 totals 16 residues. In germline, CDR1 is MGHRA, CDR2 YSYEKL. The CDR3 DNA is TGCGCCAGCAGCCAAGAAGCGCCCTATCCTCTCAATGAGCAGTTCTTC. It is translated as CASSQEAPYPLNEQFF.

The chain uses TRBV28 and TRBJ1-4, with a weak D call TRBD1 (6 bases). Per germline, CDR1 MDHEN and CDR2 SYDVKM. The length of the CDR3 is 15 residues. Trimming pared 5 bases from V and 8 bases from J, leaving 18 bases between. The CDR3 reads CASSPSGGPGEKLFF. In nucleotides, the CDR3 is TGTGCCAGCAGTCCCTCGGGGGGGCCAGGGGAAAAACTGTTTTTT. The variable domain in full, completed from reference TRBV28 and TRBJ1-4, reads DVKVTQSSRYLVKRTGEKVFLECVQDMDHENMFWYRQDPGLGLRLIYFSYDVKMKEKGDIPEGYSVSREKKERFSLILESASTNQTSMYLCASSPSGGPGEKLFFGSGTQLSVL.

The chain couples TRBV7-3 to TRBJ2-3, with D hard to call. The germline CDR1 and CDR2 sequences are SGHTA and FQGTGA. The CDR3 has 12 residues. V lost 4 bases, J lost 6 bases, and 8 bases lay in between. The CDR3 DNA is TGTGCCAGCAGCTACCAGTCGGATACGCAGTATTTT. Translated: CASSYQSDTQYF.

V usage is TRBV6-1 and J usage is TRBJ2-4; D call uncertain. Germline CDR1 is MNHNS and CDR2 is SASEGT. V lost 2 bases and J lost 0, with 11 bases in between. The CDR3 consists of 16 residues. In nucleotides, the CDR3 is TGTGCCAGCAGTGAATATTTTGGGCTAGCCAAAAACATTCAGTACTTC. This gives the protein CASSEYFGLAKNIQYF.

The chain uses TRBV11-2 and TRBJ2-1; perhaps TRBD2 as D (7 bases). The CDR3 is made up of 16 amino acids. Germline CDR1 SGHAT, CDR2 FQNNGV. V shed 7 bases and J shed 0 bases, with 16 bases lying between them. As DNA, the CDR3 is TGTGCCAGCATCCGGAGCGGGACATACTCCTACAATGAGCAGTTCTTC. Translated: CASIRSGTYSYNEQFF.

The rearrangement joins TRBV19 to TRBJ1-5; 10 nucleotides agree with TRBD1. Germline CDR1 reads LNHDA; CDR2 reads SQIVND (reference sequence). The CDR3 is made up of 15 amino acids. Trimming at V came to 9 bases and at J to 5 bases, leaving 10 bases not matched to a gene. CDR3 nucleotide sequence: TGTGCCAGCTCTAGGGGACAGGGGAACGATCAGCCCCAGCATTTT. Its translation: CASSRGQGNDQPQHF. Combining the CDR3 with reference TRBV19 and TRBJ1-5 gives the whole variable domain DGGITQSPKYLFRKEGQNVTLSCEQNLNHDAMYWYRQDPGQGLRLIYYSQIVNDFQKGDIAEGYSVSREKKESFPLTVTSAQKNPTAFYLCASSRGQGNDQPQHFGDGTRLSIL.

V usage is TRBV27 and J usage is TRBJ2-7, with TRBD2 matching over 11 bases. The V segment lost 6 bases and the J segment 4 bases; nucleotides outside the gene matches: 8. The germline V gene has CDR1 MNHEY and CDR2 SMNVEV (reference sequence). This CDR3 is 15 amino acids long. The DNA of the CDR3 is TGTGCCAGCAGAAAGGAACTAGCGGGAGTGTACGAGCAGTACTTC. This encodes CASRKELAGVYEQYF.

V gene TRBV2 combines with J gene TRBJ1-1; no clear D gene. Trimming cost V 10 bases and J 7 bases, with 10 bases left between them. The length of the CDR3 is 10 residues. In germline, CDR1 is SNHLY, CDR2 FYNNEI. The CDR3 region has the DNA TGTGCCACCCGAGGCAGTGAAGCTTTCTTT. Translated: CATRGSEAFF.